This T cell receptor beta chain comes out of a study of cytomegalovirus exposure and HLA in healthy donors. As for the study in general: The 120 validation repertoires matched the approximately 700 first-cohort repertoires in platform, a later analysis reported.

The V gene end was trimmed by 6 bases and the J gene end by 6 bases; junction bases not matched to a gene: 13. Germline V gives CDR1 MGHDK, CDR2 SYGVNS. This CDR3 is 16 amino acids long. Clones were read by immunoSEQ multiplex PCR, and TCRdb kept only the in-frame ones, dropping some. The sample lists around 160,000 clones; around four fifths were seen once. This clone was counted between two and nine times. The J gene is TRBJ2-7, the V gene TRBV25-1, with TRBD1 matching over 11 bases. Material: PBMCs. The sequence was collected from a man aged 25-45 years in good health and CMV-seropositive. The CDR3: CASRETNEGTGGEQYF. CDR3 bases: TGTGCCAGCAGGGAAACTAATGAGGGGACAGGGGGCGAGCAGTACTTC.